The 14 T cell receptor beta chains in this list originate from one sample, sequenced in a study of blood T cell repertoires in COVID-19. The table came from immunoSEQ multiplex PCR; TCRdb's copy has only in-frame clones and leaves some out. In the table there are over 150,000 clones, about 90% of which are singletons. Sequenced: peripheral blood. The origin of the receptors is a man aged 50 or older with acute or convalescent COVID-19.

This rearrangement joins TRBV6-8 to TRBJ2-2; 9 nucleotides match TRBD1. The V gene end was trimmed by 2 bases and the J gene end by 1 base; junction bases not matched to a gene: 2. Germline V gene data show CDR1 as MNHGY and CDR2 as SAAAGT. This CDR3 region has 16 residues. CDR3 sequence reads: CASSYGTGKNTGELFF. In DNA form, the CDR3 reads TGTGCCAGCAGTTACGGGACAGGGAAGAACACCGGGGAGCTGTTTTTT.

This sequence joins TRBV19 and TRBJ2-2, with D unclear. V lost 1 base and J lost 4, with 7 bases in between. This CDR3 has 14 residues. Germline-derived CDR1 and CDR2 are LNHDA and SQIVND (reference sequence). As DNA, the CDR3 is TGTGCCAGTAGTATAGGGCAGTTCACCGGGGAGCTGTTTTTT. It is translated as CASSIGQFTGELFF.

The CDR3 spells CASRVISDPPQTQYF. CDR3 nucleotides: TGTGCCAGCAGGGTTATTAGCGACCCCCCACAGACCCAGTACTTC. The rearrangement uses TRBV3-1 (or the pseudogene TRBV3-2) and TRBJ2-5; maybe TRBD2 (5 bases). This CDR3 region has 15 residues. From germline, CDR1 is LGHDT and CDR2 YNNKEL (reference sequence). Trimming took 6 bases from V and 6 from J, leaving 20 bases between them.

The chain's CDR3 is CASNRQSWDTQYF. The CDR3 nucleotides are TGTGCCAGCAACCGACAGTCCTGGGATACGCAGTATTTT. The V and J genes are TRBV2 and TRBJ2-3, with a possible D match to TRBD1 (5 bases). The CDR3 runs 13 residues. Germline V lookup: CDR1 SNHLY, CDR2 FYNNEI. V lost 7 bases, J lost 6 bases, and 14 bases lay in between.

This chain uses TRBV7-2 with TRBJ1-1, with no clear D. This CDR3 comprises 14 residues. Trimming pared 6 bases from V and 4 bases from J, leaving 15 bases between. Germline loops: CDR1 SGHTA, CDR2 FQGNSA. Here the CDR3 reads CASRRGTESTEAFF. For the CDR3, the DNA is TGTGCCAGCAGACGAGGTACCGAGAGCACTGAAGCTTTCTTT.

The chain has TRBV5-4 and TRBJ2-1; unclear D gene. V was shortened by 3 bases and J by 2 bases, with 3 bases between the two germline ends. This CDR3 has 12 residues. The germline V gene encodes CDR1 SGHNT and CDR2 YYREEE (reference sequence). CDR3 bases: TGTGCCAGCAGCTCTACCTACAATGAGCAGTTCTTC. Translating it yields CASSSTYNEQFF.

CDR3 coding DNA: TGTGCCAGCAGTACACGATTCAAACGTGAAGCTTTCTTT. Encoded protein: CASSTRFKREAFF. The V and J genes are TRBV12-3 or TRBV12-4 and TRBJ1-1; D uncertain. Between the trimmed V and J ends, which lost 5 bases and 7 bases, there was a span of 14 bases. CDR3 length equals 13 residues.

This clone was counted once. V gene TRBV27 combines with J gene TRBJ1-6; possible D gene TRBD1, 6 bases. V dropped 8 bases and J dropped 10 bases, with 21 bases sitting between them. Germline CDR1 is MNHEY and CDR2 is SMNVEV (reference sequence). The CDR3 has 15 amino acids. CDR3 in amino acids: CASRARGPGWSPLHF. The CDR3 DNA follows: TGTGCCAGCCGTGCGCGGGGGCCGGGTTGGTCACCCCTCCACTTT.

The rearrangement links TRBV28 to TRBJ2-7; the match to TRBD1 covers 8 bases. CDR3 length: 14 residues. Germline V gives CDR1 MDHEN, CDR2 SYDVKM. V trimming: 7 bases; J trimming: 2 bases; junction bases outside the gene matches: 7. The CDR3 DNA sequence: TGTGCCAGCATGTCCAGGGGGCTTCCCTACGAGCAGTACGTC. This translates into CASMSRGLPYEQYV.

The chain combines TRBV6-6 with TRBJ1-1; no clear D. Trimming removed 0 bases at V and 10 bases at J, with 6 bases between. The CDR3 loop spans 11 amino acids. Germline-derived CDR1 and CDR2 are MNHNY and SVGAGI (reference sequence). The CDR3 bases are TGTGCCAGCAGTTACTCTGGAGCAGCTTTCTTT. This translates into CASSYSGAAFF.

The chain has TRBV4-2 and TRBJ1-6; no clear D gene. CDR3 length equals 16 residues. CDR1 is LGHNA, CDR2 YNFKEQ, per germline. With 0 bases removed from V and 7 bases from J, the gap between germline ends came to 13 bases. This chain's CDR3 is CASSQDAGKRNSPLHF. The CDR3 nucleotides are TGTGCCAGCAGCCAAGACGCGGGGAAAAGGAATTCACCCCTCCACTTT.

The chain carries TRBV7-8 and TRBJ2-5; 7 bases are a match to TRBD1. The CDR3 totals 16 residues. With 7 bases clipped from V and 2 bases from J, the junction kept 13 bases outside the gene matches. Germline loops: CDR1 SGHVS, CDR2 FQNEAQ. CDR3 protein: CASTPRGSALQETQYF. DNA for the CDR3: TGTGCCAGCACCCCCAGGGGGTCAGCATTACAAGAGACCCAGTACTTC.

This clone was picked up a small number of times. This chain links TRBV24-1 with TRBJ1-4, with 8 bases that match TRBD1. This CDR3 has 14 residues. Per germline, CDR1 KGHDR and CDR2 SFDVKD. Germline trimming cut 5 bases from V and 8 bases from J; bases unmatched to any gene: 6. CDR3 amino acids: CATSGTGRKEKLFF. Here the CDR3 DNA reads TGTGCCACCAGTGGGACAGGGCGAAAGGAAAAACTGTTTTTT.

The chain is built from TRBV7-3 and TRBJ1-3; TRBD1 is a possible D gene (5 bases). This CDR3 has 17 amino acids. The germline CDR1 and CDR2 sequences are SGHTA and FQGTGA. V was pared by 1 base and J by 5 bases, with 18 bases between. The CDR3 bases are TGTGCCAGCAGCTTAAAAGGGCCGAGCAGGGTGCGAAACACCATATATTTT. This codes for CASSLKGPSRVRNTIYF.